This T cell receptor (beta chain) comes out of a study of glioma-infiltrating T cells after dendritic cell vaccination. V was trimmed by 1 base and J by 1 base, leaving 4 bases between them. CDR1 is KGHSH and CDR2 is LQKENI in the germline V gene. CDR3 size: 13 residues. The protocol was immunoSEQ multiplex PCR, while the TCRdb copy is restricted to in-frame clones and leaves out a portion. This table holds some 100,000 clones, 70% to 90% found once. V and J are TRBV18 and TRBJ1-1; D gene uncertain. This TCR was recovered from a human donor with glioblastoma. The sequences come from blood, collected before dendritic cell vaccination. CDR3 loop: CASSPLKNTEAFF. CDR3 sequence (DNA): TGTGCCAGCTCACCACTCAAGAACACTGAAGCTTTCTTT.